This T cell receptor beta chain was observed in a study of blood T cell repertoires in COVID-19. For the study at large: COVID-19 samples, acute and convalescent, were from the United States, Italy and Spain. PBMCs, B-cell-depleted T cells, or T cells provided the cDNA or gDNA that made up the material.

The CDR3 sequence is 12 residues long. V gave up 10 bases and J gave up 6 bases, with 15 bases separating them. From germline, CDR1 is SNHLY and CDR2 FYNNEI. In the original analysis: Nucleated cell number was recorded as an estimate derived from reference gene primer amplification. Only in-frame clones appear in the TCRdb table, and some are missing; sequencing was by immunoSEQ multiplex PCR. Clone size and the V and J calls come from that table; the DNA yielded D and trimming. The data hold about 110,000 clones, with around 90% observed a single time. This clone was detected only once. The sample taken for sequencing was peripheral blood. The J gene is TRBJ1-2, the V gene TRBV2; possible D gene TRBD1, 5 bases. The source is a human donor in a cohort sampled during active COVID-19. CDR3 bases: TGTGCCATTCTGGGGGGGGTTGATGGCTACACCTTC. This gives the protein CAILGGVDGYTF.